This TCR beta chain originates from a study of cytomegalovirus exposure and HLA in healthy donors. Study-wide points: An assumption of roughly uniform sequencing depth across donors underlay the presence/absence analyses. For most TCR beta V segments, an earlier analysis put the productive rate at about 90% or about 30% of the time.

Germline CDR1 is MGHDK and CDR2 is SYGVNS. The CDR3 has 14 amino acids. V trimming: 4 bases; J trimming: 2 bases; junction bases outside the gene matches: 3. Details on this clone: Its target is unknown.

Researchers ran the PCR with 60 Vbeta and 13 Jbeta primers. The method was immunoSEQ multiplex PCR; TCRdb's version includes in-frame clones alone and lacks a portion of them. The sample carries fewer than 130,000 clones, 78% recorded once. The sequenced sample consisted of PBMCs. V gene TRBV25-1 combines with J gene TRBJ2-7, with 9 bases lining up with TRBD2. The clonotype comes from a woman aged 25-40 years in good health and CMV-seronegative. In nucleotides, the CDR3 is TGTGCCAGCAGTGGGGCGGGAGGGCCCTACGAGCAGTACTTC. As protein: CASSGAGGPYEQYF.